This passage covers 18 T cell receptor beta chains from one sample sequenced in a study of blood T cell repertoires in COVID-19. Only in-frame clones appear in the TCRdb table, and some are missing; sequencing was by immunoSEQ multiplex PCR. The sample lists approximately 300,000 clones, approximately 86% seen once, with approximately 3.8% in the top ten. The sample consisted of peripheral blood. The receptors were gathered from a woman aged 45-60 years with active or convalescent COVID-19.

The rearrangement links TRBV6-4 to TRBJ1-1; the D is unclear. Germline V gene sequence: CDR1 MRHNA, CDR2 SNTAGT. This CDR3 has 15 residues. V dropped 4 bases and J dropped 1 base, with 13 bases sitting between them. The CDR3: CASSALPGGNTEAFF. The DNA of the CDR3 is TGTGCCAGCAGTGCCCTTCCGGGTGGGAACACTGAAGCTTTCTTT.

The chain carries TRBV7-9 and TRBJ1-5; 12 bases agree with TRBD1. The CDR3 has 16 amino acids. V shed 5 bases and J 4 bases; nucleotides not matched to a gene: 6. The germline V gene has CDR1 SEHNR and CDR2 FQNEAQ (reference sequence). The CDR3 coding sequence is TGTGCCAGCAGCCGAGGGACAGGGGGCCTGAATCAGCCCCAGCATTTT. Its protein product is CASSRGTGGLNQPQHF.

The rearrangement links TRBV28 to TRBJ1-6; 7 positions agree with TRBD1. Per germline, CDR1 MDHEN and CDR2 SYDVKM. V shed 1 base and J 5 bases; nucleotides not matched to a gene: 8. This CDR3 comprises 17 residues. The CDR3 DNA is TGTGCCAGCAGTTTATTGCCAGGACAGGACAATAATTCACCCCTCCACTTT. Amino acids: CASSLLPGQDNNSPLHF.

In its sample, this clone was seen once. The chain joins TRBV6-4 to TRBJ2-3; possible D gene TRBD2, 6 bases. Trimming left V 4 bases short and J 3 bases short, with 17 bases between. This CDR3 comprises 16 residues. CDR1 is MRHNA, CDR2 SNTAGT, per germline. Here the CDR3 DNA reads TGTGCCAGCAGTGCCCTCCCGGGGAGGAGGACAGATACGCAGTATTTT. The encoded protein is CASSALPGRRTDTQYF.

V gene TRBV7-2 combines with J gene TRBJ1-6, with 7 bases lining up with TRBD1. This CDR3 spans 17 amino acids. V shed 1 base, J shed 5 bases, and the junction held 8 bases outside the gene matches. Germline assignment: CDR1 SGHTA and CDR2 FQGNSA. CDR3 protein: CASSLDSGGMDNSPLHF. The CDR3 DNA reads as TGTGCCAGCAGCTTAGATTCAGGGGGAATGGATAATTCACCCCTCCACTTT.

The chain combines TRBV11-2 with TRBJ2-5; D may be TRBD2 (6 bases). Per germline, CDR1 SGHAT and CDR2 FQNNGV. V shed 5 bases and J shed 4 bases, with 14 bases lying between them. This CDR3 contains 14 residues. CDR3 bases: TGTGCCAGCAGCAAAGGCGGGGTCGGAGAGACCCAGTACTTC. Amino acid sequence: CASSKGGVGETQYF.

This clone was counted only a few times. V and J are TRBV29-1 and TRBJ1-1; no definite D call. V lost 7 bases to trimming and J lost 4 bases, with 16 bases between them. Germline CDR1 and CDR2: SQVTM and ANQGSEA. The CDR3 consists of 13 residues. The CDR3 nucleotides are TGCAGCGGCCGGAGAGGCGGTAGCACTGAAGCTTTCTTT. This gives the protein CSGRRGGSTEAFF.

A few counts support this clone. The CDR3 does not end in the conserved phenylalanine or tryptophan, so this is likely a read error. The limits of the CDR3 on the DNA are not certain, so only TCRdb's listed CDR3 is given. The J gene is TRBJ2-7, the V gene TRBV3-1 (or the pseudogene TRBV3-2); the table's D call of TRBD2 was not tested on the DNA. Germline loops: CDR1 LGHDT, CDR2 YNNKEL (reference sequence). The CDR3 has 12 amino acids, counting both end residues. Here the CDR3 reads CASSHGKGLAVL.

This clone was counted at least ten times. V usage is TRBV6-5 and J usage is TRBJ2-7; 8 nucleotides align to TRBD2. Trimming took 6 bases from V and 2 from J; bases not matched to a gene: 6. Germline-derived CDR1 and CDR2 are MNHEY and SVGAGI. The CDR3 is made up of 14 amino acids. The CDR3 loop reads CASRLAGPTYEQYF. DNA of the CDR3: TGTGCCAGCAGGTTAGCGGGACCAACCTACGAGCAGTACTTC.

The CDR3 DNA follows: TGTGCCAGCAGCCAAGATTACAGGGGGCCGCTTAACTATGGCTACACCTTC. It specifies CASSQDYRGPLNYGYTF. The chain combines TRBV3-1 (or the pseudogene TRBV3-2) with TRBJ1-2; 9 bases are a match to TRBD1. The V gene's germline CDR1 is LGHDT and CDR2 YNNKEL (reference sequence). Trimming cost V 0 bases and J 1 base; bases outside gene matches: 6. The CDR3 extends over 17 amino acids.

The chain has TRBV3-1 (or the pseudogene TRBV3-2) and TRBJ1-6; D perhaps matches TRBD1 (5 bases). This CDR3 spans 15 amino acids. Germline-derived CDR1 and CDR2 are LGHDT and YNNKEL (reference sequence). The V end was cut by 5 bases, the J end by 3 bases, with 11 bases between. This chain's CDR3 is CASSARDFYNSPLHF. DNA for the CDR3: TGTGCCAGCAGCGCTAGGGACTTCTATAATTCACCCCTCCACTTT.

This clone occurred once. The chain has TRBV19 and TRBJ2-2, with 7 nucleotides matching TRBD1. Losses at the gene ends were 5 bases for V and 7 bases for J; bases not matched to a gene: 7. Per the germline V gene, CDR1 is LNHDA and CDR2 is SQIVND (reference sequence). The CDR3 runs 14 residues. This CDR3 is CASSYQGEIGELFF. CDR3 DNA: TGTGCCAGTAGTTACCAGGGGGAGATCGGGGAGCTGTTTTTT.

The J gene is TRBJ1-1, the V gene TRBV5-5; 7 positions match TRBD1. The ends lost 2 bases at V and 0 bases at J; junction bases unmatched: 10. Germline V gene sequence: CDR1 SGHKS, CDR2 YYEKEE (reference sequence). The CDR3 runs to 17 residues. This chain's CDR3 is CASSFSQGVFMNTEAFF. The CDR3 DNA reads as TGTGCCAGCAGCTTCTCTCAGGGGGTATTCATGAACACTGAAGCTTTCTTT.

The chain joins TRBV10-2 to TRBJ2-1; 13 bases align to TRBD2. V lost 3 bases, J lost 2 bases, and 7 bases stayed unmatched. The CDR3 is 18 amino acids. CDR1 and CDR2 from the germline V gene are WSHSY and SAAADI. The CDR3 DNA follows: TGCGCCAGCAGTGAACTAGCGGGAGGGTGGGGGCCCTACAATGAGCAGTTCTTC. The encoded protein is CASSELAGGWGPYNEQFF.

The chain recombines TRBV21-1 with TRBJ2-7; the table gives TRBD2 as D, unverified against the DNA. TRBV21-1 is classified as a pseudogene. The CDR3 runs 16 residues. The CDR3 bases are TGTGCCAGCAGCAAAACCCCTCCCAACTCTTCCTACGAGCAGTACTTC. It specifies CASSKTPPNSSYEQYF.

The chain's CDR3 is CASSLGPAGSTDTQYF. The CDR3 DNA is TGCGCCAGCAGCTTGGGTCCAGCGGGGAGCACAGATACGCAGTATTTT. The gene calls are TRBV5-1 and TRBJ2-3, with 7 bases matching TRBD2. The germline gives CDR1 SGHRS, CDR2 YFSETQ. CDR3 length: 16 amino acids. V shed 0 bases and J 0 bases; nucleotides not matched to a gene: 4.

V is TRBV5-4 and J is TRBJ2-3, with 9 bases fitting TRBD2. The CDR3 runs to 17 residues. Per the germline V gene, CDR1 is SGHNT and CDR2 is YYREEE (reference sequence). Trimming took 2 bases from V and 2 from J; bases not matched to a gene: 9. The CDR3 DNA is TGTGCCAGCAGCTTAGGTCCTCTAGCGGGGATCACAGATACGCAGTATTTT. It encodes CASSLGPLAGITDTQYF.

This clone has just one count. The chain combines TRBV2 with TRBJ2-3; TRBD2 matches 12 bases. Per germline, CDR1 SNHLY and CDR2 FYNNEI. The CDR3 runs to 15 residues. Trimming removed 6 bases from V and 3 bases from J; junction bases left unmatched: 4. CDR3 sequence reads: CASSGTSGLTDTQYF. The CDR3 region has the DNA TGTGCCAGCAGCGGGACTAGCGGGTTAACAGATACGCAGTATTTT.